This TCR beta chain was recovered during a study of a mutant IDH1 vaccine in newly diagnosed glioma (dated by TCRdb to 2020 to 2022). Background on the whole study: Of the roughly 34 treated patients, approximately 60% were male and around 40% were female, and a mean age of 40.4 years was recorded. Prior to enrollment, patients had been given standard therapy consisting of radiotherapy alone, temozolomide alone, or radiochemotherapy with temozolomide, with the combination given to most patients. Six visits were used for peripheral blood collection: V03 (baseline), V05, V07, V10, V12 and V13. Longitudinal TCRB deep sequencing was performed for some 25 treated patients wherever samples were available for exploratory analyses.

Overall results and qualifications from the work: Pseudoprogression seemed to be unrelated to changes in the top peripheral T cell clonotypes found by TCRB sequencing. Selection of PBMC samples for TCRB deep sequencing was based on availability. Immune responses induced by the vaccine were seen in approximately 93% of patients across multiple MHC alleles. The authors noted that analyses of patient blood samples could not be reproduced because of sample limitations.

Trimming accounts for 2 bases at V and 4 bases at J, while the number of junction bases matched to no gene is 8. The germline V gene gives CDR1 as LGHNA and CDR2 as YSLEER. Reading from cysteine to phenylalanine, the CDR3 counts 15 amino acids. CDR3 DNA is the only sequence kept; it has 45 bases, read in frame from the first base. Concerning this clone: The clone's antigen remains unknown. Per-base qualities were not stored, and no clone one base away is much larger.

Libraries were prepared through the immunoSEQ multiplex PCR assay. Rearranged TCR beta chain sequences were amplified using the hsTCRB Kit according to the manufacturer's protocol. Sequencing of TCRB libraries was carried out on an Illumina MiSeq. In the paper's pipeline: Demultiplexing, trimming and gene mapping were performed with the kit vendor's proprietary platform. TCRdb obtained this table from immuneACCESS and retained in-frame rearrangements with V and J assigned. These tables miss some clones; where compared with another copy, unresolved V genes account for less than half of the shortfall, and the remainder is unexplained. From that table come the V and J calls and clone size; the DNA was used to work out D and trimming. The sample yields tens of thousands of clones; 75% to 85% were counted once. Of the sample, approximately 8.2% is held by the ten largest clones. The time point label, read with the paper, signifies: baseline, week 1 (first vaccination visit). The treatment or condition label for this specimen denotes: pre-vaccination baseline after standard-of-care therapy. All donors had newly diagnosed IDH1-mutant astrocytomas of WHO grade 3 or 4 that showed loss of nuclear ATRX. The samples were drawn from NOA16, a multicentre, single-arm, open-label phase I trial in Germany that tested a mutant IDH1 peptide vaccine in humans for the first time. Visit V03 blood draws served as the baseline sample for immunogenicity testing. The DNeasy Blood and Tissue Kit was used to extract genomic DNA from EDTA blood for TCRB sequencing.

The V gene is TRBV4-3 and the J gene is TRBJ2-7; 7 of the junction bases match TRBD1. Sequenced material: PBMCs, taken from a glioma patient treated with radiotherapy, temozolomide or both. The source is a man between 50 and 59 years old with glioma. The CDR3 loop reads CASSQLDRDRYEQYF. The nucleotide sequence is TGCGCCAGCAGCCAATTAGACAGGGATCGATACGAGCAGTACTTC.